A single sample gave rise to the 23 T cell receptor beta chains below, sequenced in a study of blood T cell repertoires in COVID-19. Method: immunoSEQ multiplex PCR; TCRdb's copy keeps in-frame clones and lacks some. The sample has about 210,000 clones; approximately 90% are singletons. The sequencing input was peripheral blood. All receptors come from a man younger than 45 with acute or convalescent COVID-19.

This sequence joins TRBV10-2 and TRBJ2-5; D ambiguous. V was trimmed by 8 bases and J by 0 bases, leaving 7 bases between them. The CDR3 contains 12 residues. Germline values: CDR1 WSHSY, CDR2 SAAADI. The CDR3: CASGQDQETQYF. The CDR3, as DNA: TGCGCCAGCGGTCAGGACCAAGAGACCCAGTACTTC.

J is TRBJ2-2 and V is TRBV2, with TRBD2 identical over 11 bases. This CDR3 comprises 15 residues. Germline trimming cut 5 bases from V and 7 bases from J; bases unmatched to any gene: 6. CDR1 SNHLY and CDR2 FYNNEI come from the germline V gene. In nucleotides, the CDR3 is TGTGCCAGCAGTAAACTGACTAGCGGGGTCGGGGAGCTGTTTTTT. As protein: CASSKLTSGVGELFF.

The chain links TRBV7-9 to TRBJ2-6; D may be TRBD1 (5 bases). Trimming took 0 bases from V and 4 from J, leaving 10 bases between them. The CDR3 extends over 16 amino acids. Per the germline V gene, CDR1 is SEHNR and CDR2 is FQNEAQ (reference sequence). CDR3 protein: CASSLAGRRGANVLTF. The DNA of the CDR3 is TGTGCCAGCAGCTTAGCGGGGCGCCGCGGGGCCAACGTCCTGACTTTC.

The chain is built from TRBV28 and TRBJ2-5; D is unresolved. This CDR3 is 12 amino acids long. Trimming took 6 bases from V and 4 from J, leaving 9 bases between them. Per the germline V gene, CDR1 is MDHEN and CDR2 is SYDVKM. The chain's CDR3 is CASRAVAETQYF. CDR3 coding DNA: TGTGCCAGCAGGGCAGTGGCAGAGACCCAGTACTTC.

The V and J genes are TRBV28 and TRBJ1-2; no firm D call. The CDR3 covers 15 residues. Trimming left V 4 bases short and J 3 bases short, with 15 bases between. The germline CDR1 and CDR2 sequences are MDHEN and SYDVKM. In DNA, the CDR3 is TGTGCCAGCAGTTCTTGGGGAGGGCAGCACTATGGCTACACCTTC. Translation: CASSSWGGQHYGYTF.

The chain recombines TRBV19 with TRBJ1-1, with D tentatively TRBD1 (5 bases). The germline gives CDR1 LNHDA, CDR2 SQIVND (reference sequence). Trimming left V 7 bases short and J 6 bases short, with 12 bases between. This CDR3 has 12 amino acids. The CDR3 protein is CASTFRGAEAFF. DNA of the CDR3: TGTGCCAGTACGTTTAGGGGCGCTGAAGCTTTCTTT.

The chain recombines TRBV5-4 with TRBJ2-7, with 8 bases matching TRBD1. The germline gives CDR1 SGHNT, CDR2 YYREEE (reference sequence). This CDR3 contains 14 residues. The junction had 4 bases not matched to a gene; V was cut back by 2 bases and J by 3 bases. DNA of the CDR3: TGTGCCAGCAGCTTAGGACAGGGAGGCTACGAGCAGTACTTC. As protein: CASSLGQGGYEQYF.

CDR3 nucleotides: TGTGCCACCGGACAGGCCTACGAGCAGTACTTC. This codes for CATGQAYEQYF. The rearrangement links TRBV28 to TRBJ2-7; 7 bases are a match to TRBD1. This CDR3 is 11 amino acids long. The V gene's germline CDR1 is MDHEN and CDR2 SYDVKM. V dropped 10 bases and J dropped 2; count of bases not matched to a gene: 2.

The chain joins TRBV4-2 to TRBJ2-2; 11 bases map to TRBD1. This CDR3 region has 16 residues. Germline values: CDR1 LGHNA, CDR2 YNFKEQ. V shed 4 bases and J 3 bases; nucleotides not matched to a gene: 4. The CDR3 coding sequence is TGTGCCAGCAGCCGAGGACAGGGGGCGGACACCGGGGAGCTGTTTTTT. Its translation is CASSRGQGADTGELFF.

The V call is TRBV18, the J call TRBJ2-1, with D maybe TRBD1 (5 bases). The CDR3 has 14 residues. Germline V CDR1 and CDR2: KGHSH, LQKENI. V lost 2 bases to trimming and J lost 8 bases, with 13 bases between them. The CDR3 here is CASSPFQGQDEQFF. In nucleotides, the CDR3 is TGTGCCAGCTCACCATTCCAGGGTCAGGATGAGCAGTTCTTC.

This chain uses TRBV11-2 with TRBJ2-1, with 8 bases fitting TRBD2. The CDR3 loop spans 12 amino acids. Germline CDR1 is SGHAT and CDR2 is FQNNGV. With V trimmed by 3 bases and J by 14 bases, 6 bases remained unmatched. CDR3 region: CASSLRTSPKFF. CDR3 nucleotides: TGTGCCAGCAGCTTGCGGACTAGCCCTAAGTTCTTC.

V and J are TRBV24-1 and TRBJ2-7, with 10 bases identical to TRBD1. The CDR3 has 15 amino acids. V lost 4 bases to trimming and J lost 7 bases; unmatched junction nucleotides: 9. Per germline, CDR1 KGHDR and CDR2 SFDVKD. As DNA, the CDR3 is TGTGCCACCAGTGAAACCGGGACAGGGGTTGGAGAGCAGTACTTC. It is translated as CATSETGTGVGEQYF.

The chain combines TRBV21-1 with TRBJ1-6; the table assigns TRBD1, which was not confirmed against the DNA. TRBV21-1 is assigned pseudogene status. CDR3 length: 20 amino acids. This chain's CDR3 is CASSKVSTPGQGANNSPLHF. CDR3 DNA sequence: TGTGCCAGCAGCAAAGTCTCCACTCCGGGACAGGGCGCCAATAATTCACCCCTCCACTTT.

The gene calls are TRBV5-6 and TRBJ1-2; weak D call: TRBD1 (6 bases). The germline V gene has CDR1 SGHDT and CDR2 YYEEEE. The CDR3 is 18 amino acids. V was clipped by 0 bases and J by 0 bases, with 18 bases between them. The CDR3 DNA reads TGTGCCAGCAGCTTGGTTTTCGGACAGCACAATACTAACTATGGCTACACCTTC. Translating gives CASSLVFGQHNTNYGYTF.

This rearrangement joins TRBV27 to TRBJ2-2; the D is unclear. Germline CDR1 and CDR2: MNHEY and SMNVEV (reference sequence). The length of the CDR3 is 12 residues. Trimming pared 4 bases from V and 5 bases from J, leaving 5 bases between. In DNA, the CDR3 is TGTGCCAGCAGTTCCCATACCGGGGAGCTGTTTTTT. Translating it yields CASSSHTGELFF.

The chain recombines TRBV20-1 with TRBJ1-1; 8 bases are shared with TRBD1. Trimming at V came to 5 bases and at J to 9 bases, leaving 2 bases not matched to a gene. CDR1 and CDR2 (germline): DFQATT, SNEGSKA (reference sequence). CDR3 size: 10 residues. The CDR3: CSAWTGKAFF. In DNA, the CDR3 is TGCAGTGCTTGGACAGGGAAAGCTTTCTTT.

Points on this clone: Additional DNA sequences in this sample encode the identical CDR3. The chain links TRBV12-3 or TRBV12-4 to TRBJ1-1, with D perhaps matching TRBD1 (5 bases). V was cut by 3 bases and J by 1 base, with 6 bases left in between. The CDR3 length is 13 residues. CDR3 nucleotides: TGTGCCAGCAGTTTGGGGCAGAACACTGAAGCTTTCTTT. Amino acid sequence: CASSLGQNTEAFF.

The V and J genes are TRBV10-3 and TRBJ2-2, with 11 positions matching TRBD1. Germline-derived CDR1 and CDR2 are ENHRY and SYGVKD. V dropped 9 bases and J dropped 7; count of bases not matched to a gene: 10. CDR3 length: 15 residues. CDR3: CAMMSDRGQVGELFF. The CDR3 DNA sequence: TGTGCCATGATGTCGGACAGGGGGCAGGTCGGGGAGCTGTTTTTT.

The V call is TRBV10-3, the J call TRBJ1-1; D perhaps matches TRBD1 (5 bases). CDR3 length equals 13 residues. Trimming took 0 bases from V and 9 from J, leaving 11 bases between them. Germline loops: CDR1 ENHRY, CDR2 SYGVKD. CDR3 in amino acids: CAISESIGAKAFF. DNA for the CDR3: TGTGCCATCAGTGAGTCGATAGGGGCTAAAGCTTTCTTT.

This CDR3 is CASSDRDPLSQRDTQYF. The DNA for the CDR3 is TGTGCCAGCAGCGACAGGGACCCCCTATCCCAGAGAGATACGCAGTATTTT. The chain joins TRBV13 to TRBJ2-3; 7 bases are a match to TRBD1. The CDR3 has 17 amino acids. After removal of 5 bases from V and 5 bases from J, the junction contained 16 bases not matched to a gene. Germline V gene sequence: CDR1 PRHDT, CDR2 FYEKMQ (reference sequence).

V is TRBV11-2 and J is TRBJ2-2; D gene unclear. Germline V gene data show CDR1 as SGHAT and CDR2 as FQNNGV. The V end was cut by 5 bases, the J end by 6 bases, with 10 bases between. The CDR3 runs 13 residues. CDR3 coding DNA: TGTGCCAGCAGCGCCGACTGGCCCGGGGAGCTGTTTTTT. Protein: CASSADWPGELFF.

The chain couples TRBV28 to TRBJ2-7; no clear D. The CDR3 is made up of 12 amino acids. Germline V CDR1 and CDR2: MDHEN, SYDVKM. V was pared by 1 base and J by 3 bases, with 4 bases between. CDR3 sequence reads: CASSLYLYEQYF. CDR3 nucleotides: TGTGCCAGCAGTTTATATCTCTACGAGCAGTACTTC.

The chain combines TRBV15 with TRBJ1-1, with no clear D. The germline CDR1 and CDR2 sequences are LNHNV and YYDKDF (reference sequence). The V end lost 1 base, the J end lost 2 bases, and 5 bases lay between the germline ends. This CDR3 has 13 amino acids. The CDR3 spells CATSRGQNTEAFF. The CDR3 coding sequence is TGTGCCACCAGCAGAGGACAAAACACTGAAGCTTTCTTT.